The present T cell receptor (beta chain) was sequenced within a study of T-cell reconstitution after alpha-beta-depleted transplantation in children. CDR3 length equals 14 residues. Germline-derived CDR1 and CDR2 are ENHRY and SYGVKD. Trimming shortened V by 8 bases and J by 5 bases, and 17 bases separated the two germline ends. Overall study results and limits: After transplant, high TCRbeta diversity at day 60 in some patients arose from surviving recipient T cells and thymic progenitors. Two months or so post-transplant, alpha-beta T cells reportedly derived from several hundred expanded graft clones. The main origin of T-cell counts and diversity one year after transplant was newly produced T cells.

A single count supports this clonotype. Its antigen is undetermined. Unique molecular identifiers were incorporated when the TCRbeta library was constructed. TCRdb reprocessed the PCR reads via MiXCR and lists one record per CDR3 protein. The data contain fewer than 500,000 distinct CDR3 sequences, approximately 42% of them singletons. The sample here was PBMCs, taken before TCRalphabeta/CD19-depleted stem cell transplant. This receptor was taken from a girl aged 2 to 9 with aplastic anemia, due to receive a stem cell transplant. This chain joins TRBV10-3 and TRBJ2-3; no reliable D call. The CDR3 DNA is TGTGCCATCGGCGGAGCCAGTAGAGGAGATACGCAGTATTTT. This translates into CAIGGASRGDTQYF.